The 20 T cell receptor beta chains listed next were all sequenced from one sample in a study of a mutant IDH1 vaccine in newly diagnosed glioma. The sample's time point: week 47, end of study. In the vaccine, a single dose held 300 ug of the mutant IDH1 20-mer peptide, along with topical imiquimod. TCRdb keeps only in-frame clones here, not all; method: immunoSEQ multiplex PCR. This table has tens of thousands of clones, around 83% appearing once. These TCRs' antigens remain unknown. The sequencing used PBMCs, collected from a glioma patient whose treatment included an IDH1 peptide vaccine. All receptors derive from a woman in her 50s with glioma.

The CDR3 DNA follows: TGTGCCAGTCGACAGGGGAAGAGAACTGAAGCTTTCTTT. Protein product: CASRQGKRTEAFF. The chain joins TRBV6-5 to TRBJ1-1; TRBD1 matches at 8 bases. CDR3 size: 13 residues. Germline CDR1 and CDR2: MNHEY and SVGAGI. The junction had 8 bases not matched to a gene; V was cut back by 9 bases and J by 5 bases.

In DNA form, the CDR3 reads TGTGCCAGCAGCTTAGGGAGTCCGGGTAGCACCTACGAGCAGTACTTC. It encodes CASSLGSPGSTYEQYF. The rearrangement uses TRBV7-8 and TRBJ2-7, with unresolved D. The V gene lost 1 base and the J gene lost 2 bases, with 15 bases spanning the gap. Germline V gives CDR1 SGHVS, CDR2 FQNEAQ. This CDR3 spans 16 amino acids.

V usage is TRBV19 and J usage is TRBJ1-3; 7 bases line up with TRBD1. After removal of 6 bases from V and 3 bases from J, the junction contained 8 bases not matched to a gene. The CDR3 has 15 amino acids. Germline V gives CDR1 LNHDA, CDR2 SQIVND (reference sequence). CDR3 bases: TGTGCCAGTAGACTGACAGGGACTTATGGAAACACCATATATTTT. Translating it yields CASRLTGTYGNTIYF.

The CDR3 reads CASSWGTEETQYF. Written as DNA, the CDR3 is TGCGCCAGCAGCTGGGGGACGGAAGAGACCCAGTACTTC. The genes are TRBV5-1 and TRBJ2-5, with D perhaps matching TRBD1 or TRBD2 (5 bases each). The CDR3 is made up of 13 amino acids. Germline CDR1 reads SGHRS; CDR2 reads YFSETQ. Trimming cost V 3 bases and J 3 bases, with 9 bases left between them.

The rearrangement joins TRBV20-1 to TRBJ1-2; the D is unclear. Germline CDR1 DFQATT, CDR2 SNEGSKA (reference sequence). V shed 6 bases and J shed 4 bases, with 6 bases lying between them. The CDR3 spans 10 residues. The CDR3 protein is CSALLYGYTF. The DNA of the CDR3 is TGCAGTGCCCTCCTCTATGGCTACACCTTC.

This clone was seen a few times. J is TRBJ1-2 and V is TRBV2; TRBD1 matches 8 bases. Germline values: CDR1 SNHLY, CDR2 FYNNEI. Unmatched junction bases numbered 8, after V lost 6 bases and J lost 8 bases. The CDR3 is made up of 13 amino acids. CDR3 sequence (DNA): TGTGCCAGCAGCGGACAGGGAGCCGGCGGCTACACCTTC. The encoded protein is CASSGQGAGGYTF.

The CDR3 loop reads CASSPPEVVRYTF. DNA for the CDR3: TGTGCCAGCAGCCCCCCGGAAGTCGTGAGGTACACCTTC. The chain is built from TRBV28 and TRBJ1-2, with D unresolved. The CDR3 consists of 13 residues. Trimming took 6 bases from V and 11 from J, leaving 19 bases between them. In germline, CDR1 is MDHEN, CDR2 SYDVKM.

The J gene is TRBJ1-6, the V gene TRBV7-9; no clear D gene. The V and J ends lost 0 bases and 7 bases respectively, with 10 bases between them. Germline V lookup: CDR1 SEHNR, CDR2 FQNEAQ (reference sequence). The CDR3 spans 15 residues. CDR3 bases: TGTGCCAGCAGCTTAGCGGGGTCGGGGAATTCACCCCTCCACTTT. Amino acids: CASSLAGSGNSPLHF.

This clone occurred once. The J gene is TRBJ2-7, the V gene TRBV4-1, with 10 bases matching TRBD2. The V gene's germline CDR1 is MGHRA and CDR2 YSYEKL. The CDR3 is 15 residues long. Trimming took 1 base from V and 3 from J; bases not matched to a gene: 3. CDR3 residues: CASSQGLAGLYEQYF. The CDR3 DNA reads as TGCGCCAGCAGCCAAGGACTAGCGGGCCTCTACGAGCAGTACTTC.

V usage is TRBV5-1 and J usage is TRBJ1-2; TRBD1 aligns across 8 bases. The CDR3 runs 17 residues. V lost 0 bases and J lost 0; bases outside the gene matches: 7. Germline V gene sequence: CDR1 SGHRS, CDR2 YFSETQ. CDR3 loop: CASSLGGTGGTNYGYTF. The CDR3 DNA follows: TGCGCCAGCAGCTTGGGAGGCACAGGGGGGACTAACTATGGCTACACCTTC.

The genes are TRBV7-9 and TRBJ2-2, with unresolved D. The germline V gene encodes CDR1 SEHNR and CDR2 FQNEAQ (reference sequence). This CDR3 region has 13 residues. Deletions cut 3 bases from V and 6 bases from J, with 8 bases between. Written as DNA, the CDR3 is TGTGCCAGCAGCTTTGGTGGGGCCGGGGAGCTGTTTTTT. This translates into CASSFGGAGELFF.

This chain links TRBV6-5 with TRBJ2-7; 10 bases are shared with TRBD2. V lost 5 bases, J lost 10 bases, and 11 bases stayed unmatched. This CDR3 spans 14 amino acids. CDR1 and CDR2 (germline): MNHEY, SVGAGI. Written as DNA, the CDR3 is TGTGCCAGCAGTCAACTAGCGGGGAAGGGCTTTCAGTACTTC. Encoded protein: CASSQLAGKGFQYF.

The CDR3 sequence is CASGDSRGQPQHF. CDR3 coding DNA: TGTGCCAGCGGGGACAGTCGGGGGCAGCCCCAGCATTTT. The gene calls are TRBV2 and TRBJ1-5, with 7 bases that match TRBD1. Trimming took 8 bases from V and 7 from J; bases not matched to a gene: 8. The CDR3 spans 13 residues. Per germline, CDR1 SNHLY and CDR2 FYNNEI.

The V gene is TRBV7-2, the J gene TRBJ1-2; D not certain. CDR1 SGHTA and CDR2 FQGNSA come from the germline V gene. There are 14 residues in the CDR3. V shed 1 base and J shed 5 bases, with 11 bases lying between them. For the CDR3, the DNA is TGTGCCAGCAGCTTAGAGAGGGTGGGGTATGGCTACACCTTC. The encoded protein is CASSLERVGYGYTF.

This rearrangement joins TRBV19 to TRBJ1-1; TRBD1 matches at 10 bases. The trim removed 7 bases at V and 10 bases at J, leaving 12 bases unmatched. Germline V gene data show CDR1 as LNHDA and CDR2 as SQIVND (reference sequence). The CDR3 spans 14 residues. The CDR3 here is CASIGRDRGIRAFF. The CDR3 coding sequence is TGTGCCAGTATTGGTCGGGACAGGGGAATTCGAGCTTTCTTT.

In this sample, this clone turned up once. CDR3 region: CASSLRTGGFGELFF. The CDR3 DNA sequence: TGTGCCAGCAGTTTAAGGACAGGGGGATTCGGGGAGCTGTTTTTT. This chain connects TRBV27 to TRBJ2-2; 10 bases match TRBD1. V trimming: 2 bases; J trimming: 7 bases; junction bases outside the gene matches: 4. This CDR3 has 15 residues. The V gene's germline CDR1 is MNHEY and CDR2 SMNVEV (reference sequence).

This chain connects TRBV29-1 to TRBJ1-6, with 9 bases lining up with TRBD1. The J segment lost 7 bases and the V segment lost 5 bases, leaving 3 bases of the junction unmatched. Germline CDR1 is SQVTM and CDR2 is ANQGSEA. The CDR3 is 13 residues long. CDR3 nucleotide sequence: TGCAGCGTTAGCGACAGGGGGAATTCACCCCTCCACTTT. Its translation: CSVSDRGNSPLHF.

This clone was picked up a small number of times. This chain connects TRBV4-2 to TRBJ2-3; no clear D gene. Trimming stripped 1 base from V and 4 bases from J, with 9 bases between. This CDR3 has 14 residues. Germline V gives CDR1 LGHNA, CDR2 YNFKEQ. Here the CDR3 DNA reads TGTGCCAGCAGCCAAGCGGATGGGGCAGATACGCAGTATTTT. Encoded protein: CASSQADGADTQYF.

The gene calls are TRBV5-1 and TRBJ2-3; perhaps TRBD2 as D (6 bases). This CDR3 has 15 residues. The germline V gene encodes CDR1 SGHRS and CDR2 YFSETQ. Trimming took 1 base from V and 5 from J, leaving 14 bases between them. CDR3: CASSLIRRGGDTQYF. CDR3 nucleotide sequence: TGCGCCAGCAGCTTGATAAGGAGGGGAGGAGATACGCAGTATTTT.

The chain employs TRBV4-1 and TRBJ1-4; D is possibly TRBD1 (6 bases). Per germline, CDR1 MGHRA and CDR2 YSYEKL. Trimming stripped 0 bases from V and 6 bases from J, with 20 bases between. The CDR3 has 18 residues. CDR3 bases: TGCGCCAGCAGCCAAGATCAAGGGGGAGCGTTATGGGATGAAAAACTGTTTTTT. Translated: CASSQDQGGALWDEKLFF.